Following are 28 T cell receptor beta chains from one sample sequenced in a study of pediatric ulcerative colitis. Using immunoSEQ multiplex PCR, the repertoire was profiled, and TCRdb retains in-frame clones only, with some absent. This table holds about 24,000 clones, over 65% found once. Rectal tissue came from one to two pinch biopsies taken at colonoscopy. Sequencing was carried out using gut tissue. Receptors originate from a boy aged 5-17 years with severe ulcerative colitis.

The chain's CDR3 is CASRKLAGGTDTQYF. As DNA, the CDR3 is TGTGCCAGCAGGAAACTAGCGGGAGGCACAGATACGCAGTATTTT. The V call is TRBV2, the J call TRBJ2-3, with 11 positions matching TRBD2. The CDR3 has 15 amino acids. From germline, CDR1 is SNHLY and CDR2 FYNNEI. V trimming: 6 bases; J trimming: 1 base; junction bases outside the gene matches: 3. The full variable domain, its missing parts supplied by reference TRBV2 and TRBJ2-3, is EPEVTQTPSHQVTQMGQEVILRCVPISNHLYFYWYRQILGQKVEFLVSFYNNEISEKSEIFDDQFSVERPDGSNFTLKIRSTKLEDSAMYFCASRKLAGGTDTQYFGPGTRLTVL.

The chain uses TRBV4-1 and TRBJ2-7; D possibly corresponds to TRBD2 (6 bases). CDR3 length equals 14 residues. Looked up from germline, CDR1 is MGHRA and CDR2 is YSYEKL. V lost 2 bases to trimming and J lost 2 bases, with 10 bases between them. The CDR3 DNA sequence: TGCGCCAGCAGCCAAACCTGGGGGGCCTACGAGCAGTACTTC. Its protein product is CASSQTWGAYEQYF.

Regarding this clone: This may stem from a read error, because a much larger clone lies one nucleotide away. The sample has other DNA sequences that encode this CDR3 too. The genes are TRBV7-3 and TRBJ1-1; possible D gene TRBD1, 5 bases. Trimming took off 2 bases at V and 2 bases at J, with 9 bases between the two ends. Germline V gene data show CDR1 as SGHTA and CDR2 as FQGTGA. The CDR3 loop spans 14 amino acids. The CDR3 nucleotides are TGTGCCAGCAGCTTAGGTGGGGGAAACACTGAAGCTTTCTTT. It specifies CASSLGGGNTEAFF.

This clone was detected only a few times. V and J are TRBV7-2 and TRBJ2-3, with no clear D. This CDR3 contains 15 residues. Trimming stripped 1 base from V and 2 bases from J, with 10 bases between. Germline CDR1 is SGHTA and CDR2 is FQGNSA. The CDR3 here is CASSLENLPTDTQYF. As DNA, the CDR3 is TGTGCCAGCAGCTTAGAGAACTTACCCACAGATACGCAGTATTTT.

The gene calls are TRBV5-6 and TRBJ1-1, with 8 bases aligning to TRBD1. After removal of 4 bases from V and 11 bases from J, the junction contained 7 bases not matched to a gene. CDR1 is SGHDT, CDR2 YYEEEE, per germline. The CDR3 is made up of 12 amino acids. CDR3 in amino acids: CASSHPTGEAFF. For the CDR3, the DNA is TGTGCCAGCAGCCACCCGACAGGGGAGGCTTTCTTT.

The rearrangement links TRBV11-3 to TRBJ1-2; D is perhaps TRBD1 (5 bases). Trimming pared 0 bases from V and 7 bases from J, leaving 9 bases between. The CDR3 is 13 residues long. Germline V gives CDR1 SGHNT, CDR2 YENEEA. In nucleotides, the CDR3 is TGTGCCAGCAGCTTAGACCAGGGAAGTGGCTACACCTTC. It is translated as CASSLDQGSGYTF.

The genes are TRBV13 and TRBJ2-3; TRBD2 agrees at 12 bases. CDR3 length equals 20 residues. Per germline, CDR1 PRHDT and CDR2 FYEKMQ (reference sequence). The V gene end was trimmed by 3 bases and the J gene end by 0 bases; junction bases not matched to a gene: 13. As DNA, the CDR3 is TGTGCCAGCAGCTTGCGTAGGACTAGCGGGACCCCCAGCAGCACAGATACGCAGTATTTT. Amino acids: CASSLRRTSGTPSSTDTQYF.

This clone was seen a few times. The chain is built from TRBV10-1 and TRBJ1-1; D is ambiguous. Trimming left V 2 bases short and J 1 base short, with 8 bases between. The CDR3 sequence is 14 residues long. Looked up from germline, CDR1 is WNHNN and CDR2 is SYGVQD (reference sequence). The DNA of the CDR3 is TGCGCCAGCAGTGAGACAAAGAAGAACACTGAAGCTTTCTTT. It translates to CASSETKKNTEAFF.

This sequence joins TRBV7-2 and TRBJ1-3, with TRBD1 identical over 7 bases. Trimming at V came to 0 bases and at J to 4 bases, leaving 3 bases not matched to a gene. Germline CDR1 and CDR2: SGHTA and FQGNSA. CDR3 size: 15 residues. The CDR3 loop reads CASSLAGQSGNTIYF. CDR3 in DNA: TGTGCCAGCAGCTTAGCGGGACAGTCGGGAAACACCATATATTTT.

The chain joins TRBV2 to TRBJ1-1; no clear D. The CDR3 length is 13 residues. V lost 1 base and J 4 bases, leaving 7 bases between the germline ends. CDR1 and CDR2 (germline): SNHLY, FYNNEI. The chain's CDR3 is CASSEDLGTEAFF. CDR3 in DNA: TGTGCCAGCAGTGAAGATCTAGGCACTGAAGCTTTCTTT.

The chain employs TRBV29-1 and TRBJ1-2; D is undetermined. Germline V gives CDR1 SQVTM, CDR2 ANQGSEA. The CDR3 is 14 amino acids. The ends were cut back, 6 bases at V and 8 bases at J, with 22 bases in the middle. CDR3 bases: TGCAGCGTGACTGAACTCGGGGAATGGGGAGGCTACACCTTC. Encoded protein: CSVTELGEWGGYTF.

The chain joins TRBV5-4 to TRBJ2-1; a possible D gene is TRBD1 (6 bases). V was trimmed by 5 bases and J by 8 bases, leaving 14 bases between them. Germline V CDR1 and CDR2: SGHNT, YYREEE (reference sequence). The CDR3 is made up of 13 amino acids. The CDR3 sequence: CASRGTGLDEQFF. The CDR3 DNA is TGTGCCAGCAGAGGCACAGGGTTAGATGAGCAGTTCTTC.

V and J are TRBV7-8 and TRBJ1-1, with TRBD1 as a possible D gene (5 bases). Trimming removed 1 base at V and 5 bases at J, with 14 bases between. Germline CDR1 is SGHVS and CDR2 is FQNEAQ. The CDR3 contains 15 residues. This CDR3 reads CASSLGVGGETEAFF. CDR3 coding DNA: TGTGCCAGCAGCTTAGGGGTCGGGGGAGAGACTGAAGCTTTCTTT.

This clone was counted between two and nine times. This chain joins TRBV12-5 and TRBJ1-5, with a weak D call TRBD1 (5 bases). The CDR3 consists of 14 residues. The V end lost 2 bases, the J end lost 5 bases, and 10 bases lay between the germline ends. From germline, CDR1 is LGHNT and CDR2 FRNRAP. The CDR3 DNA sequence: TGTGCTAGTGGTTTGTGGGTAGGGGATCAGCCCCAGCATTTT. Encoded protein: CASGLWVGDQPQHF.

V gene TRBV15 combines with J gene TRBJ2-5; 8 bases line up with TRBD2. Germline V gene data show CDR1 as LNHNV and CDR2 as YYDKDF (reference sequence). This CDR3 is 14 amino acids long. The junction had 3 bases not matched to a gene; V was cut back by 1 base and J by 5 bases. The CDR3: CATSRGPGGETQYF. The CDR3 bases are TGTGCCACCAGCAGAGGCCCGGGAGGGGAGACCCAGTACTTC. Based on the CDR3 plus reference TRBV15 and TRBJ2-5, the full variable domain is DAMVIQNPRYQVTQFGKPVTLSCSQTLNHNVMYWYQQKSSQAPKLLFHYYDKDFNNEADTPDNFQSRRPNTSFCFLDIRSPGLGDTAMYLCATSRGPGGETQYFGPGTRLLVL.

This chain joins TRBV10-3 and TRBJ2-1; 7 bases line up with TRBD1. The J segment lost 4 bases and the V segment lost 6 bases, leaving 9 bases of the junction unmatched. There are 15 residues in the CDR3. Germline V CDR1 and CDR2: ENHRY, SYGVKD. The CDR3 nucleotides are TGTGCCATCAGGCGACACCGGGACAGTTACAATGAGCAGTTCTTC. This sequence encodes CAIRRHRDSYNEQFF.

This clone came up once. The J gene is TRBJ2-7, the V gene TRBV11-3, with D possibly TRBD1 on 5 matching bases. Trimming pared 1 base from V and 6 bases from J, leaving 16 bases between. The CDR3 loop spans 15 amino acids. Per the germline V gene, CDR1 is SGHNT and CDR2 is YENEEA. The CDR3 sequence: CASSLAPGNSFEQYF. CDR3 DNA sequence: TGTGCCAGCAGCTTAGCCCCAGGGAATTCTTTCGAGCAGTACTTC.

The gene calls are TRBV6-5 and TRBJ2-2, with D maybe TRBD2 (5 bases). The germline gives CDR1 MNHEY, CDR2 SVGAGI. The germline V and J ends were trimmed by 6 bases and 6 bases, with 8 bases remaining between them. The CDR3 consists of 12 residues. This chain's CDR3 is CASRTGSGELFF. In DNA, the CDR3 is TGTGCCAGCAGGACGGGGTCCGGGGAGCTGTTTTTT.

The V and J genes are TRBV7-2 and TRBJ2-1; 7 bases align to TRBD2. The germline V gene has CDR1 SGHTA and CDR2 FQGNSA. CDR3 length equals 15 residues. Trimming removed 0 bases from V and 7 bases from J; junction bases left unmatched: 6. The CDR3: CASSLASGNWNEQFF. CDR3 coding DNA: TGTGCCAGCAGCTTAGCCAGCGGGAATTGGAATGAGCAGTTCTTC. Variable domain in full (rest from reference TRBV7-2 and TRBJ2-1): GAGVSQSPSNKVTEKGKDVELRCDPISGHTALYWYRQSLGQGLEFLIYFQGNSAPDKSGLPSDRFSAERTGGSVSTLTIQRTQQEDSAVYLCASSLASGNWNEQFFGPGTRLTVL.

This clone occurred a few times. This chain uses TRBV25-1 with TRBJ1-3; tentative D call: TRBD1 (5 bases). This CDR3 region has 16 residues. Germline V gives CDR1 MGHDK, CDR2 SYGVNS. Deletions cut 6 bases from V and 0 bases from J, with 15 bases between. CDR3 sequence reads: CASRGGDGGSGNTIYF. The CDR3 region has the DNA TGTGCCAGCAGGGGGGGAGATGGGGGCTCTGGAAACACCATATATTTT.

The chain joins TRBV29-1 to TRBJ2-7; 9 bases are a match to TRBD1. Germline loops: CDR1 SQVTM, CDR2 ANQGSEA. The junction had 15 bases not matched to a gene; V was cut back by 7 bases and J by 5 bases. The CDR3 runs 15 residues. Here the CDR3 DNA reads TGCAGCGGTAAAGATACAGGGGGCGCGAGCGACGAGCAGTACTTC. Residues: CSGKDTGGASDEQYF.

Of note for this clone: Mismatch with germline at one junction end may stem from a read error. For the CDR3, the DNA is TGTGCCAGCAGTGAAGGGAACTATGGCTACACCTTC. Amino acid sequence: CASSEGNYGYTF. V usage is TRBV10-3 and J usage is TRBJ1-2; D unclear. This CDR3 is 12 amino acids long. Germline CDR1 reads ENHRY; CDR2 reads SYGVKD.

The gene calls are TRBV25-1 and TRBJ2-2, with D possibly matching TRBD1 (6 bases). V was pared by 4 bases and J by 6 bases, with 21 bases between. CDR1 and CDR2 (germline): MGHDK, SYGVNS. This CDR3 contains 17 residues. CDR3 in amino acids: CASSGRQGGQGPGELFF. The CDR3 DNA is TGTGCCAGCAGTGGAAGGCAGGGTGGGCAGGGGCCCGGGGAGCTGTTTTTT.

As for this clone: Other DNA sequences in the sample encode the same CDR3. This rearrangement joins TRBV7-2 to TRBJ2-7; the D gene is possibly TRBD2 (6 bases). The germline V gene encodes CDR1 SGHTA and CDR2 FQGNSA. CDR3 length equals 15 residues. Trimming left V 1 base short and J 2 bases short, with 12 bases between. The CDR3 region is CASSLVGGTAYEQYF. Here the CDR3 DNA reads TGTGCCAGCAGCTTAGTCGGCGGGACCGCCTACGAGCAGTACTTC.

V usage is TRBV30 and J usage is TRBJ2-1; 7 nucleotides agree with TRBD1. Germline V gene sequence: CDR1 GTSNPN, CDR2 SVGIG (reference sequence). The CDR3 has 11 amino acids. The V and J ends lost 3 bases and 10 bases, in that order; junction bases with no gene match: 3. The CDR3 protein is CAWRKQGEQFF. CDR3 DNA sequence: TGTGCCTGGAGGAAACAGGGGGAGCAGTTCTTC.

The chain uses TRBV5-1 and TRBJ2-5; 11 bases line up with TRBD2. The length of the CDR3 is 16 residues. The V segment lost 4 bases and the J segment 5 bases; nucleotides outside the gene matches: 10. Germline V gives CDR1 SGHRS, CDR2 YFSETQ. CDR3 loop: CASSPGTSGGVETQYF. CDR3 bases: TGCGCCAGCAGCCCGGGGACTAGCGGAGGTGTGGAGACCCAGTACTTC.

The rearrangement links TRBV7-9 to TRBJ2-5; 11 bases match TRBD2. The CDR3 is 17 residues long. The V and J ends lost 0 bases and 4 bases, in that order; junction bases with no gene match: 7. Germline CDR1 reads SEHNR; CDR2 reads FQNEAQ (reference sequence). CDR3: CASSLARGLAGGETQYF. The CDR3 DNA follows: TGTGCCAGCAGCTTAGCCCGTGGCCTAGCGGGAGGAGAGACCCAGTACTTC. The complete variable domain, with remaining parts taken from reference TRBV7-9 and TRBJ2-5, reads DTGVSQNPRHKITKRGQNVTFRCDPISEHNRLYWYRQTLGQGPEFLTYFQNEAQLEKSRLLSDRFSAERPKGSFSTLEIQRTEQGDSAMYLCASSLARGLAGGETQYFGPGTRLLVL.

The chain links TRBV2 to TRBJ1-1, with 9 bases identical to TRBD1. CDR1 is SNHLY and CDR2 is FYNNEI in the germline V gene. The CDR3 sequence is 14 residues long. The J segment lost 4 bases and the V segment lost 4 bases, leaving 4 bases of the junction unmatched. Here the CDR3 reads CASSGTTGGTEAFF. The CDR3 DNA sequence: TGTGCCAGCAGTGGTACGACAGGGGGCACTGAAGCTTTCTTT.